The 30 T cell receptor beta chains in this list originate from one sample, sequenced in a study of shared clonotypes between healthy human individuals. TCRdb's table, derived via immunoSEQ multiplex PCR, lists solely in-frame clones and lacks some. The sample consists of roughly 500,000 clones, about 85% of them appearing once. Sequencing used PBMCs. These receptors came from a middle-aged woman in good health. Some clones in this sample may be carry-over from other donors' samples.

This clone was seen only a few times. V is TRBV28 and J is TRBJ2-7; 8 nucleotides match TRBD1. Germline V CDR1 and CDR2: MDHEN, SYDVKM. This CDR3 is built from 15 residues. Germline trimming cut 10 bases from V and 5 bases from J; bases unmatched to any gene: 16. The CDR3 here is CATRDRTGFVNEQYF. The CDR3, as DNA: TGTGCCACCAGGGATCGGACAGGGTTCGTCAACGAGCAGTACTTC.

The chain couples TRBV27 to TRBJ1-2; TRBD1 matches 11 bases. The CDR3 loop spans 18 amino acids. The germline gives CDR1 MNHEY, CDR2 SMNVEV (reference sequence). Trimming cost V 5 bases and J 4 bases; bases outside gene matches: 15. The CDR3 loop is CASSPRHPGTGGIYGYTF. CDR3 coding DNA: TGTGCCAGCAGTCCCCGTCACCCCGGGACAGGGGGTATCTATGGCTACACCTTC.

The rearrangement links TRBV29-1 to TRBJ2-1; D call uncertain. The CDR3 is 12 residues long. The germline V and J ends were trimmed by 6 bases and 0 bases, with 6 bases remaining between them. Germline CDR1 and CDR2: SQVTM and ANQGSEA. CDR3 DNA: TGCAGCGTGTCTCGCTCCTACAATGAGCAGTTCTTC. Amino acids: CSVSRSYNEQFF.

This clone appeared once. The chain is built from TRBV6-6 and TRBJ2-5, with no clear D. Trimming took 0 bases from V and 7 from J, leaving 12 bases between them. Germline V gives CDR1 MNHNY, CDR2 SVGAGI (reference sequence). The length of the CDR3 is 14 residues. Written as DNA, the CDR3 is TGTGCCAGCAGTTACTCGAGCGCCGGCGCGACCCAGTACTTC. Encoded protein: CASSYSSAGATQYF.

The chain links TRBV5-8 to TRBJ2-7; weak D call: TRBD2 (6 bases). This CDR3 spans 14 amino acids. V was cut by 0 bases and J by 3 bases, with 10 bases left in between. Germline V gene data show CDR1 as SGHTS and CDR2 as YDEGEE. CDR3 residues: CASSLGGTRYEQYF. CDR3 DNA: TGTGCCAGCAGCTTGGGCGGGACCCGCTACGAGCAGTACTTC.

The rearrangement links TRBV30 to TRBJ2-5; D call uncertain. Trimming shortened V by 3 bases and J by 5 bases, and 7 bases separated the two germline ends. CDR3 length: 11 amino acids. Germline-derived CDR1 and CDR2 are GTSNPN and SVGIG (reference sequence). The CDR3: CAWRFQETQYF. Here the CDR3 DNA reads TGTGCCTGGAGGTTCCAGGAGACCCAGTACTTC.

The chain has TRBV7-9 and TRBJ2-3; no reliable D call. CDR1 is SEHNR and CDR2 is FQNEAQ in the germline V gene (reference sequence). Trimming removed 2 bases at V and 0 bases at J, with 6 bases between. This CDR3 has 14 amino acids. In DNA form, the CDR3 reads TGTGCCAGCAGCTTACCCCTTAGCACAGATACGCAGTATTTT. Translation: CASSLPLSTDTQYF.

With regard to this clone: A read error may explain this, as a much larger clone is one base away. This chain links TRBV7-9 with TRBJ2-7; no clear D. The germline V and J ends were trimmed by 4 bases and 3 bases, with 4 bases remaining between them. The CDR3 consists of 11 residues. Germline CDR1 reads SEHNR; CDR2 reads FQNEAQ (reference sequence). In DNA, the CDR3 is TGTGCCAGCAGCTCCTACTACGAGCAGTACTTC. Translating it yields CASSSYYEQYF.

This rearrangement joins TRBV7-6 to TRBJ2-5; D is perhaps TRBD1 (6 bases). The length of the CDR3 is 15 residues. V lost 4 bases and J lost 7, with 19 bases in between. The germline gives CDR1 SGHVS, CDR2 FNYEAQ. Here the CDR3 DNA reads TGTGCCAGCAGCTCGACAGGTCAAAAGGCTGGGACCCAGTACTTC. This gives the protein CASSSTGQKAGTQYF.

This rearrangement joins TRBV6-1 to TRBJ2-1, with a weak D call TRBD2 (7 bases). V was pared by 8 bases and J by 5 bases, with 16 bases between. CDR1 MNHNS and CDR2 SASEGT come from the germline V gene. The CDR3 extends over 14 amino acids. The CDR3 loop reads CASRVGGANNEQFF. The CDR3 region has the DNA TGTGCCAGCCGAGTTGGGGGGGCTAACAATGAGCAGTTCTTC.

V and J are TRBV2 and TRBJ1-2, with D tentatively TRBD1 (6 bases). Trimming cost V 3 bases and J 4 bases, with 9 bases left between them. CDR3 length: 13 residues. In germline, CDR1 is SNHLY, CDR2 FYNNEI. CDR3 residues: CASSETGLYGYTF. The CDR3 DNA reads as TGTGCCAGCAGTGAGACAGGCCTCTATGGCTACACCTTC.

In this sample, this clone turned up once. V and J are TRBV5-1 and TRBJ2-2; TRBD2 aligns across 10 bases. The CDR3 runs 16 residues. The V gene's germline CDR1 is SGHRS and CDR2 YFSETQ. V lost 0 bases to trimming and J lost 4 bases; unmatched junction nucleotides: 3. The CDR3 region is CASSLASSGGTGELFF. CDR3 DNA sequence: TGCGCCAGCAGCTTGGCGTCTAGCGGGGGCACCGGGGAGCTGTTTTTT.

The gene calls are TRBV4-2 and TRBJ1-3, with D perhaps TRBD1 (5 bases). CDR3 length: 17 residues. The germline V gene has CDR1 LGHNA and CDR2 YNFKEQ. V lost 0 bases to trimming and J lost 4 bases, with 16 bases between them. The CDR3, as DNA: TGTGCCAGCAGCCAAGATTATACAAATACAGGAGGAAACACCATATATTTT. Translation: CASSQDYTNTGGNTIYF.

The chain links TRBV6-5 to TRBJ2-1; D is perhaps TRBD2 (6 bases). Trimming removed 6 bases at V and 0 bases at J, with 12 bases between. Germline V gene lookup returns CDR1 MNHEY and CDR2 SVGAGI. This CDR3 has 15 residues. CDR3 nucleotides: TGTGCCAGCAGCAAGGACTACCTCTCCTACAATGAGCAGTTCTTC. It specifies CASSKDYLSYNEQFF.

The chain links TRBV27 to TRBJ2-1; no reliable D call. The CDR3 contains 11 residues. The germline CDR1 and CDR2 sequences are MNHEY and SMNVEV (reference sequence). V was trimmed by 3 bases and J by 8 bases, leaving 5 bases between them. CDR3 in amino acids: CASSFRYEQFF. The CDR3 bases are TGTGCCAGCAGTTTTAGATATGAGCAGTTCTTC.

This clone was counted between two and nine times. This rearrangement joins TRBV6-1 to TRBJ1-5; 7 bases match TRBD1. After removal of 5 bases from V and 3 bases from J, the junction contained 7 bases not matched to a gene. Germline CDR1 MNHNS, CDR2 SASEGT. CDR3 length: 15 residues. CDR3 nucleotide sequence: TGTGCCAGCAGTACCGAGGACAGGAACAATCAGCCCCAGCATTTT. Residues: CASSTEDRNNQPQHF.

The genes are TRBV18 and TRBJ2-5; no definite D call. This CDR3 region has 14 residues. Germline loops: CDR1 KGHSH, CDR2 LQKENI. The V end was cut by 4 bases, the J end by 1 base, with 10 bases between. The DNA for the CDR3 is TGTGCCAGCTCACGGGTAAAGGGCCAAGAGACCCAGTACTTC. Protein: CASSRVKGQETQYF. The full variable domain, completed using reference TRBV18 and TRBJ2-5, is NAGVMQNPRHLVRRRGQEARLRCSPMKGHSHVYWYRQLPEEGLKFMVYLQKENIIDESGMPKERFSAEFPKEGPSILRIQQVVRGDSAAYFCASSRVKGQETQYFGPGTRLLVL.

This clone appeared once. This sequence joins TRBV28 and TRBJ2-1; D is ambiguous. The CDR3 covers 14 residues. Trimming removed 1 base at V and 6 bases at J, with 10 bases between. Germline CDR1 reads MDHEN; CDR2 reads SYDVKM. The CDR3 coding sequence is TGTGCCAGCAGTTTATCACCCAGTACCAATGAGCAGTTCTTC. Protein sequence: CASSLSPSTNEQFF.

V usage is TRBV5-4 and J usage is TRBJ2-7; D may correspond to TRBD1 or TRBD2 (6 bases each). V was cut by 4 bases and J by 6 bases, with 20 bases left in between. From germline, CDR1 is SGHNT and CDR2 YYREEE (reference sequence). CDR3 length: 15 amino acids. The CDR3 nucleotides are TGTGCCAGCAGCCTAGGGGGGACGTCGGGGACCGAGCAGTACTTC. This translates into CASSLGGTSGTEQYF.

The chain links TRBV6-6 to TRBJ2-6; D gene uncertain. The V gene's germline CDR1 is MNHNY and CDR2 SVGAGI (reference sequence). Trimming took 6 bases from V and 0 from J, leaving 6 bases between them. There are 14 residues in the CDR3. The DNA for the CDR3 is TGTGCCAGCAGGAGGACCTCTGGGGCCAACGTCCTGACTTTC. It is translated as CASRRTSGANVLTF.

The sample holds a few counts of this clone. The chain joins TRBV7-9 to TRBJ1-3; D is undetermined. V gave up 5 bases and J gave up 2 bases, with 4 bases separating them. The CDR3 loop spans 12 amino acids. Germline loops: CDR1 SEHNR, CDR2 FQNEAQ (reference sequence). CDR3 in DNA: TGTGCCAGCAGCCCCACTGGAAACACCATATATTTT. Residues: CASSPTGNTIYF.

This clone was observed a single time. V gene TRBV10-3 combines with J gene TRBJ2-7, with D uncertain. V lost 6 bases, J lost 2 bases, and 14 bases lay in between. Germline-derived CDR1 and CDR2 are ENHRY and SYGVKD. This CDR3 comprises 14 residues. CDR3 in DNA: TGTGCCATCAGAGCTGAAGGCGGAACCTACGAGCAGTACTTC. This gives the protein CAIRAEGGTYEQYF.

The chain combines TRBV29-1 with TRBJ2-1; 8 bases match TRBD2. CDR3 length equals 15 residues. The V and J ends lost 0 bases and 9 bases, in that order; junction bases with no gene match: 10. Germline assignment: CDR1 SQVTM and CDR2 ANQGSEA. The CDR3 reads CSVEDSGMVSSEQFF. The CDR3 bases are TGCAGCGTTGAAGATAGCGGGATGGTATCATCTGAGCAGTTCTTC.

The chain joins TRBV30 to TRBJ2-7; D perhaps matches TRBD2 (5 bases). V was trimmed by 5 bases and J by 5 bases, leaving 16 bases between them. This CDR3 region has 13 residues. Germline CDR1 GTSNPN, CDR2 SVGIG (reference sequence). The CDR3 reads CAWGAGGVHEQYF. CDR3 DNA sequence: TGTGCCTGGGGCGCGGGTGGGGTCCACGAGCAGTACTTC.

The chain recombines TRBV27 with TRBJ2-7, with D perhaps matching TRBD2 (6 bases). The CDR3 runs 15 residues. Deletions cut 3 bases from V and 3 bases from J, with 15 bases between. CDR1 MNHEY and CDR2 SMNVEV come from the germline V gene (reference sequence). CDR3: CASSFGAGHFYEQYF. CDR3 nucleotides: TGTGCCAGCAGTTTCGGAGCGGGCCATTTCTACGAGCAGTACTTC.

The chain recombines TRBV6-6 with TRBJ1-2; D unresolved. Germline V gives CDR1 MNHNY, CDR2 SVGAGI (reference sequence). The CDR3 is 14 amino acids. V shed 6 bases and J shed 0 bases, with 11 bases lying between them. This CDR3 is CASSPLRPNYGYTF. DNA of the CDR3: TGTGCCAGCAGCCCTCTGAGGCCTAACTATGGCTACACCTTC.

The V and J genes are TRBV4-1 and TRBJ1-5; D call uncertain. The V end lost 2 bases, the J end lost 1 base, and 9 bases lay between the germline ends. The CDR3 sequence is 15 residues long. Germline CDR1 and CDR2: MGHRA and YSYEKL. CDR3 DNA: TGCGCCAGCAGCCAACCCGGACGGAGCAATCAGCCCCAGCATTTT. This gives the protein CASSQPGRSNQPQHF.

This chain connects TRBV2 to TRBJ2-1; 10 nucleotides agree with TRBD2. The V gene end was trimmed by 6 bases and the J gene end by 5 bases; junction bases not matched to a gene: 7. The CDR3 spans 15 residues. The germline V gene has CDR1 SNHLY and CDR2 FYNNEI. CDR3 nucleotide sequence: TGTGCCAGCAGGACGAGACTAGCGGGCGACAATGAGCAGTTCTTC. Translating gives CASRTRLAGDNEQFF.

This clone has more than one count but fewer than ten. The chain is built from TRBV28 and TRBJ2-4, with D possibly TRBD2 on 7 matching bases. V shed 7 bases and J shed 5 bases, with 15 bases lying between them. Germline V gene data show CDR1 as MDHEN and CDR2 as SYDVKM. The CDR3 runs to 14 residues. CDR3 bases: TGTGCCAGCAAAATTCGGGGGGCGGAAAACATTCAGTACTTC. Its translation: CASKIRGAENIQYF.

This chain uses TRBV19 with TRBJ2-1, with D uncertain. Germline V gives CDR1 LNHDA, CDR2 SQIVND (reference sequence). CDR3 length: 17 amino acids. V gave up 1 base and J gave up 2 bases, with 15 bases separating them. Here the CDR3 reads CASSIVGARPTYNEQFF. The CDR3 coding sequence is TGTGCCAGTAGTATAGTGGGCGCGCGACCGACCTACAATGAGCAGTTCTTC.